A single T cell receptor (beta chain) is shown here with its context. Antigen: not known. Sorted subsets were amplified in replicate PCRs using approximately 0.2 ug DNA, tens of thousands of T cell genomes. TCRdb keeps only in-frame clones here, not all; method: immunoSEQ multiplex PCR. The sample records about 1,900,000 clones, about 95% being singletons. This sample is drawn from a study of shared clonotypes between healthy human individuals. Study summary: Aged 18 to 49, the donors were a couple of women and three men.

The germline V gene encodes CDR1 PRHDT and CDR2 FYEKMQ (reference sequence). Trimming removed 4 bases from V and 3 bases from J, with 16 bases in between. The CDR3 is 16 amino acids. Points from the study as a whole: Owing to a small donor count, the genetic and exposure-history diversity represented was limited. Measured sharing among donors was expected to vary with sequencing depth.

Naivety among CD8 cells was defined by CD45RO negativity and positive CCR7 selection, thereby excluding terminally differentiated effector memory CD45RA+ cells. The chain joins TRBV13 to TRBJ2-1; tentatively, D is TRBD1 or TRBD2 (6 bases each). This TCR was sampled from a man aged 18 to 35 in good health. Source material: naive CD8+ T cells sorted from blood. Here the CDR3 DNA reads TGTGCCAGCAGCTCCCGGGGGCGGGATGTCTACAATGAGCAGTTCTTC. This codes for CASSSRGRDVYNEQFF.